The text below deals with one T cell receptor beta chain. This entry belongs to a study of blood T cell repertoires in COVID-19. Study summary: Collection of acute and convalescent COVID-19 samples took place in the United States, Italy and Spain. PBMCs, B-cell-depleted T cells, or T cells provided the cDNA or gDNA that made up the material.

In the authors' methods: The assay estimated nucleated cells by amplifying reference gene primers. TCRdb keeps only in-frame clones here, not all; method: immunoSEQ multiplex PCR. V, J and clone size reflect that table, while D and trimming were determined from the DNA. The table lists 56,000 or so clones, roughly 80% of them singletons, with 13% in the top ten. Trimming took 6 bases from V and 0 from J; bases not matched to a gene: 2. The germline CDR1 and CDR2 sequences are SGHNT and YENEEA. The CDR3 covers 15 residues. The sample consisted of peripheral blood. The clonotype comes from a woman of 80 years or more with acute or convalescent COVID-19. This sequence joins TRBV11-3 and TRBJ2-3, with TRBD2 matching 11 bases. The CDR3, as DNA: TGTGCCAGCAGTTCTAGCGGGGGGAGCACAGATACGCAGTATTTT. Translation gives CASSSSGGSTDTQYF.